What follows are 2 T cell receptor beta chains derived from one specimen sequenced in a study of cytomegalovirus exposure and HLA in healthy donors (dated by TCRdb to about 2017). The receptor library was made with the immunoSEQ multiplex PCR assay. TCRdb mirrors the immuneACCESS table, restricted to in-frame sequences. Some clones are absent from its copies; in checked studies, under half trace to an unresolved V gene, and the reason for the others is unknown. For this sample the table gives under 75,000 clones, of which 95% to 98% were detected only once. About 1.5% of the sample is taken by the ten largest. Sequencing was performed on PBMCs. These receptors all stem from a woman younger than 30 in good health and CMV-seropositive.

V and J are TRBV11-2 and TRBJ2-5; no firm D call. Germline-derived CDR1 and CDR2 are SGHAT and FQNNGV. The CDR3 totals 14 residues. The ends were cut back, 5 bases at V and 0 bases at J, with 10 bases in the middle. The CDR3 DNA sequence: TGTGCCAGCAGCGCCCCGACATACCAAGAGACCCAGTACTTC. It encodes CASSAPTYQETQYF.

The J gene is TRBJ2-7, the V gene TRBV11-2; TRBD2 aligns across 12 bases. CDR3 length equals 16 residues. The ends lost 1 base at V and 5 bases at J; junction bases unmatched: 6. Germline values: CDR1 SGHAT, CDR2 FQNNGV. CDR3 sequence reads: CASSLALTSGRNEQYF. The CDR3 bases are TGTGCCAGCAGCTTAGCTCTAACTAGCGGGAGGAACGAGCAGTACTTC.